This T cell receptor beta chain came from a study of Graves' ophthalmopathy and Graves' hyperthyroidism. The study's findings and limits: Cross-validated, the 13-signature model showed 87.88%/81.08% sensitivity/specificity, and 80%/75% in the test set.

Germline V gene data show CDR1 as DFQATT and CDR2 as SNEGSKA (reference sequence). Trimming shortened V by 5 bases and J by 4 bases, and 14 bases separated the two germline ends. The CDR3 runs to 13 residues. This clonotype was counted ten times or more. Its matching antigen is unknown. RNA transcripts yielded amplified TCR beta CDR3 regions. Second-round multiplex PCR came after first-round RT-PCR with HTBI primers. TCRdb analysed the multiplex PCR reads with MiXCR anew, one entry per CDR3 protein. The sample includes about 220,000 distinct CDR3 sequences, around a fifth seen only once; the top ten take about 46%.

J is TRBJ1-2 and V is TRBV20-1, with no clear D. The sequence came from a woman between 50 and 59 years old with Graves' ophthalmopathy. Sequenced: peripheral blood. The CDR3 DNA reads as TGCAGTGCTCCGACACCGGTCCTCTATGGCTACACCTTC. As protein: CSAPTPVLYGYTF.